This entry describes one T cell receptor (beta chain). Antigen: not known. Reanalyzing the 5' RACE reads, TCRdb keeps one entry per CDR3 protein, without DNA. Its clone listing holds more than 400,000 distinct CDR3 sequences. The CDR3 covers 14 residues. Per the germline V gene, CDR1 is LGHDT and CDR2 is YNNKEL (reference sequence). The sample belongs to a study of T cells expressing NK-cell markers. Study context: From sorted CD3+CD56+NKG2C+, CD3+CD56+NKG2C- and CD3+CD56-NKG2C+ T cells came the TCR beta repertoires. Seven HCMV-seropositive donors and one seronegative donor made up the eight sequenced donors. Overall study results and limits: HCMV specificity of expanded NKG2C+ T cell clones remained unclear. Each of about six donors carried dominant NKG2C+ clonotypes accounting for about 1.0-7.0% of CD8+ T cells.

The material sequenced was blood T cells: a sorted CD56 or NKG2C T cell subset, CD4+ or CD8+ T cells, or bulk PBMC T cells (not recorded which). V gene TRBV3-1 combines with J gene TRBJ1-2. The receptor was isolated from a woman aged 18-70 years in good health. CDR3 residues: CASSVTADTGGYTF. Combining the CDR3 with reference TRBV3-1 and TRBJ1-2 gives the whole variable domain DTAVSQTPKYLVTQMGNDKSIKCEQNLGHDTMYWYKQDSKKFLKIMFSYNNKELIINETVPNRFSPKSPDKAHLNLHINSLELGDSAVYFCASSVTADTGGYTFGSGTRLTVV.